The 14 T cell receptor beta chains listed next were all sequenced from one sample in a study of T cell repertoires in cytomegalovirus infection. Using its own MiXCR run on the reads, TCRdb lists one record per CDR3 protein. The sample lists around 570,000 distinct CDR3 sequences, roughly 43% seen once, with 40% to 60% in the top ten. No cognate antigen is known for these TCRs. The sequenced sample was cultured PBMCs, obtained from culture after CMV antigen stimulation. These receptors came from a human donor in good health (CMV status not recorded). Some clones in this sample may be carry-over from other donors' samples.

The rearrangement links TRBV7-6 to TRBJ1-1, with D unclear. The germline gives CDR1 SGHVS, CDR2 FNYEAQ. This CDR3 is 15 amino acids long. V lost 2 bases and J 1 base, leaving 11 bases between the germline ends. CDR3 in DNA: TGTGCCAGCAGCTTAAAAAGGGCGAGGAACACTGAAGCTTTCTTT. Translating it yields CASSLKRARNTEAFF.

This clonotype has only a few counts. The J gene is TRBJ1-3, the V gene TRBV6-1; TRBD1 matches 7 bases. There are 13 residues in the CDR3. Germline V gene sequence: CDR1 MNHNS, CDR2 SASEGT. Losses at the gene ends were 8 bases for V and 4 bases for J; bases not matched to a gene: 5. The CDR3 DNA reads as TGTGCCAGCTCGACAGGGTTCGGAAACACCATATATTTT. Its protein product is CASSTGFGNTIYF.

Details on this clonotype: The junction differs from germline at one of its ends, possibly a read error. V and J are TRBV6-2 or TRBV6-3 and TRBJ2-1; TRBD2 agrees at 8 bases. Germline CDR1 reads MNHEY; CDR2 reads SVGEGT. The CDR3 spans 15 residues. Here the CDR3 DNA reads TGTGCCAGCAGGTACTATAGCGGGGCAGGCAATGAGCAGTTCTTC. Protein: CASRYYSGAGNEQFF.

The rearrangement uses TRBV5-1 and TRBJ2-1; 12 bases are shared with TRBD1. Unmatched junction bases numbered 5, after V lost 0 bases and J lost 7 bases. The germline V gene has CDR1 SGHRS and CDR2 YFSETQ. CDR3 length equals 16 residues. CDR3 in DNA: TGCGCCAGCAGCTTGGCCCCGGGACAGGGGGCGAATGAGCAGTTCTTC. The encoded protein is CASSLAPGQGANEQFF.

Details on this clonotype: A much larger clonotype is one base distant, so this may be a read error. The chain employs TRBV5-6 and TRBJ1-2; TRBD1 aligns across 8 bases. Germline values: CDR1 SGHDT, CDR2 YYEEEE. Trimming cost V 4 bases and J 2 bases; bases outside gene matches: 4. The CDR3 covers 14 residues. CDR3 sequence (DNA): TGTGCCAGCAGCCCGGGACAGGAGAACTATGGCTACACCTTC. Encoded protein: CASSPGQENYGYTF.

This clonotype was detected only a few times. The V and J genes are TRBV12-3 or TRBV12-4 and TRBJ1-1, with D possibly TRBD1 on 6 matching bases. The CDR3 loop spans 13 amino acids. V was shortened by 5 bases and J by 10 bases, with 17 bases between the two germline ends. CDR3 DNA: TGTGCCAGCAGTCCCCGGACAGTAATGGGAGCTTTCTTT. This encodes CASSPRTVMGAFF.

The chain joins TRBV19 to TRBJ2-6; D is perhaps TRBD1 or TRBD2 (5 bases each). The CDR3 is 18 amino acids. Germline CDR1 LNHDA, CDR2 SQIVND (reference sequence). Trimming took off 5 bases at V and 0 bases at J, with 17 bases between the two ends. CDR3 DNA: TGTGCCAGTAGTCCTAGGACGGGGCGGGCCTCTGGGGCCAACGTCCTGACTTTC. It specifies CASSPRTGRASGANVLTF.

Points on this clonotype: A much larger clone lies a single base off, so this may be a read error. The V and J genes are TRBV7-6 and TRBJ2-3; D is possibly TRBD1 (5 bases). Between the trimmed V and J ends, which lost 6 bases and 2 bases, there was a span of 6 bases. CDR1 is SGHVS, CDR2 FNYEAQ, per germline. This CDR3 contains 12 residues. The CDR3 protein is CASRDNTDTQYF. In DNA form, the CDR3 reads TGTGCCAGCAGGGACAACACAGATACGCAGTATTTT.

This clonotype was counted between two and nine times. This chain connects TRBV6-8 to TRBJ2-3; 8 bases are shared with TRBD1. The CDR3 spans 14 residues. The trim removed 6 bases at V and 4 bases at J, leaving 6 bases unmatched. Germline V gene sequence: CDR1 MNHGY, CDR2 SAAAGT. CDR3 sequence (DNA): TGTGCCAGCAGCCCGACAGGGGTGGCAGATACGCAGTATTTT. Protein: CASSPTGVADTQYF.

This clonotype was observed a few times. The rearrangement joins TRBV7-9 to TRBJ2-7; D is unresolved. Germline V gene lookup returns CDR1 SEHNR and CDR2 FQNEAQ (reference sequence). Deletions cut 6 bases from V and 4 bases from J, with 22 bases between. This CDR3 is 16 amino acids long. In DNA form, the CDR3 reads TGTGCCAGCAGACCAACCTCCGGGTCCCGCCGTTACGAGCAGTACTTC. It specifies CASRPTSGSRRYEQYF.

This chain uses TRBV7-9 with TRBJ2-7; weak D call: TRBD1 (6 bases). Germline V gene lookup returns CDR1 SEHNR and CDR2 FQNEAQ (reference sequence). The CDR3 runs 16 residues. V lost 0 bases and J 3 bases, leaving 15 bases between the germline ends. CDR3 sequence: CASSLALGTHSYEQYF. The CDR3 DNA sequence: TGTGCCAGCAGCTTAGCGCTTGGGACACACAGCTACGAGCAGTACTTC.

V usage is TRBV6-5 and J usage is TRBJ2-3; TRBD2 aligns across 9 bases. Germline CDR1 MNHEY, CDR2 SVGAGI. Trimming took 5 bases from V and 4 from J; bases not matched to a gene: 7. The CDR3 has 15 residues. CDR3 coding DNA: TGTGCCAGCAGTGATGCGGGGGGGGTGGCAGATACGCAGTATTTT. Its protein is CASSDAGGVADTQYF.

The V and J genes are TRBV12-3 or TRBV12-4 and TRBJ1-1; D call uncertain. The V end lost 3 bases, the J end lost 3 bases, and 2 bases lay between the germline ends. This CDR3 is built from 11 residues. CDR3 in amino acids: CASSFYTEAFF. Here the CDR3 DNA reads TGTGCCAGCAGTTTTTACACTGAAGCTTTCTTT.

This clonotype was observed once. One end of the junction does not line up with germline, which may come from a read error. The chain carries TRBV4-1 and TRBJ1-5; a possible D gene is TRBD1 (6 bases). CDR3 length: 16 residues. The germline CDR1 and CDR2 sequences are MGHRA and YSYEKL. The CDR3 spells CASSPFGGLGNQPQHF. For the CDR3, the DNA is TGTGCCAGCAGCCCATTTGGGGGCCTGGGGAATCAGCCCCAGCATTTT.